The following is a TCR beta chain sequence with its context. What it recognizes is unknown. This sample is drawn from a study of Tregs in tolerant kidney transplant recipients. Study-level points and caveats: Donor-specific Treg expansion exceeded global Treg expansion in tolerant patients, suggesting antigen drive.

Germline values: CDR1 MNHNS, CDR2 SASEGT. V shed 1 base, J shed 4 bases, and the junction held 3 bases outside the gene matches. This CDR3 is 15 amino acids long. The nonmyeloablative bone marrow transplants came from related graft donors, with transient mixed chimerism. TCRdb keeps only in-frame clones here, not all; method: immunoSEQ multiplex PCR. The profile covers 65,000 or so clones, with more than 70% appearing a single time and 3.8% taken by the ten largest. The source is a human patient who received a combined kidney and bone marrow transplant. Some T cells may be graft donor cells. The sample here was CD4+ T cells from blood (PBMCs), taken 6 months after the transplant. The chain recombines TRBV6-1 with TRBJ2-2; 7 bases line up with TRBD2. CDR3 DNA sequence: TGTGCCAGCAGTGAAGGGGGGGGTTCCACCGGGGAGCTGTTTTTT. Protein: CASSEGGGSTGELFF.